These 17 T cell receptor beta chains were all obtained from the same sample, sequenced in a study of metastatic and nonmetastatic thyroid tumors. TCRdb called clones again from the PCR reads with MiXCR. The table records some 84,000 clones, 8.6% of them present only once. Thyroid surgery was performed in patients who had received no treatment beforehand. Sequenced sample: blood. These receptors all stem from a female donor with papillary thyroid cancer or a benign thyroid nodule (not recorded which). Some clones in this sample may be carry-over from other donors' samples.

The V and J genes are TRBV19 and TRBJ1-5; D ambiguous. The V and J ends lost 3 bases and 2 bases respectively, with 11 bases between them. The CDR3 spans 15 residues. Germline V gives CDR1 LNHDA, CDR2 SQIVND (reference sequence). Here the CDR3 DNA reads TGTGCCAGTAGTATCTCGGGTGTTCGCAATCAGCCCCAGCATTTT. It encodes CASSISGVRNQPQHF. Complete variable domain (other parts from reference TRBV19 and TRBJ1-5): DGGITQSPKYLFRKEGQNVTLSCEQNLNHDAMYWYRQDPGQGLRLIYYSQIVNDFQKGDIAEGYSVSREKKESFPLTVTSAQKNPTAFYLCASSISGVRNQPQHFGDGTRLSIL.

The gene calls are TRBV9 and TRBJ2-3; TRBD2 aligns across 10 bases. Trimming at V came to 3 bases and at J to 6 bases, leaving 4 bases not matched to a gene. This CDR3 region has 14 residues. Germline lookup yields CDR1 SGDLS and CDR2 YYNGEE. The CDR3 DNA sequence: TGTGCCAGCAGCGCTAGCGGGGGAGGGGATACGCAGTATTTT. Its protein is CASSASGGGDTQYF.

This clone was seen ten or more times. This chain joins TRBV20-1 and TRBJ2-3; 9 nucleotides agree with TRBD2. CDR1 DFQATT and CDR2 SNEGSKA come from the germline V gene (reference sequence). The CDR3 spans 15 residues. The V and J ends lost 4 bases and 1 base, in that order; junction bases with no gene match: 6. The CDR3 nucleotides are TGCAGTGCTATCCGCGGGGGGGCAGGCACAGATACGCAGTATTTT. It yields the protein CSAIRGGAGTDTQYF.

The rearrangement joins TRBV28 to TRBJ1-6, with TRBD1 matching over 8 bases. Trimming cost V 5 bases and J 10 bases; bases outside gene matches: 10. Germline V gives CDR1 MDHEN, CDR2 SYDVKM. This CDR3 contains 15 residues. CDR3 region: CASSPFGAGGSPLHF. CDR3 DNA: TGTGCCAGCAGTCCTTTTGGGGCAGGGGGCTCACCCCTCCACTTT.

This clone was counted between two and nine times. CDR3 DNA sequence: TGTGCCAGCAGCTTAAAGACAGGATCCAGCGTACCCCTCCACTTT. Protein sequence: CASSLKTGSSVPLHF. V and J are TRBV5-6 and TRBJ1-6; TRBD1 is a possible D gene (6 bases). The CDR3 sequence is 15 residues long. Germline values: CDR1 SGHDT, CDR2 YYEEEE. Trimming took off 2 bases at V and 12 bases at J, with 18 bases between the two ends.

This clone was seen only a few times. A much larger clone is a single base away; this may be a read error. The chain combines TRBV20-1 with TRBJ2-7, with 7 nucleotides matching TRBD1. Per the germline V gene, CDR1 is DFQATT and CDR2 is SNEGSKA (reference sequence). The V gene end was trimmed by 6 bases and the J gene end by 6 bases; junction bases not matched to a gene: 5. This CDR3 has 11 residues. The CDR3 DNA reads TGCAGTGCGGACAGGAGGCGCGAGCAGTACTTC. Translating it yields CSADRRREQYF.

This clone has at least ten counts. The J gene is TRBJ2-2, the V gene TRBV5-1; D is perhaps TRBD1 (5 bases). This CDR3 comprises 13 residues. The germline V gene has CDR1 SGHRS and CDR2 YFSETQ. Deletions cut 2 bases from V and 7 bases from J, with 9 bases between. The CDR3 here is CASSFPGFGELFF. CDR3 sequence (DNA): TGCGCCAGCAGCTTCCCAGGGTTCGGGGAGCTGTTTTTT.

The genes are TRBV18 and TRBJ2-3; 8 bases line up with TRBD2. After removal of 2 bases from V and 3 bases from J, the junction contained 4 bases not matched to a gene. The CDR3 extends over 15 amino acids. The germline gives CDR1 KGHSH, CDR2 LQKENI. The CDR3 nucleotides read TGTGCCAGCTCACCAGGGGGACTAGGAACAGATACGCAGTATTTT. This codes for CASSPGGLGTDTQYF.

At least ten counts were recorded for this clone. This chain connects TRBV6-4 to TRBJ2-3; maybe TRBD2 (7 bases). The germline gives CDR1 MRHNA, CDR2 SNTAGT. This CDR3 has 15 amino acids. V lost 3 bases and J 4 bases, leaving 14 bases between the germline ends. The CDR3: CASSEGGGAADTQYF. CDR3 in DNA: TGTGCCAGCAGTGAGGGGGGGGGGGCCGCAGATACGCAGTATTTT.

This clone has more than one count but fewer than ten. The rearrangement uses TRBV6-1 and TRBJ2-2; unclear D gene. Germline V gene lookup returns CDR1 MNHNS and CDR2 SASEGT. This CDR3 is 14 amino acids long. V was pared by 6 bases and J by 1 base, with 9 bases between. The CDR3 loop reads CASRIERNTGELFF. CDR3 DNA sequence: TGTGCCAGCAGAATCGAAAGGAACACCGGGGAGCTGTTTTTT.

A remark on this clone: This could be a read error, since a much larger clone is one nucleotide away. The rearrangement joins TRBV6-2 or TRBV6-3 to TRBJ2-1; D assignment may be TRBD1 or TRBD2 (6 bases each). CDR3 length: 14 residues. Germline V CDR1 and CDR2: MNHEY, SVGEGT. The ends were cut back, 7 bases at V and 6 bases at J, with 16 bases in the middle. The CDR3 here is CASTFWGAGNEQFF. The DNA for the CDR3 is TGTGCCAGCACCTTTTGGGGGGCAGGCAATGAGCAGTTCTTC.

This clone was seen repeatedly, ten times or more. The chain combines TRBV6-2 or TRBV6-3 with TRBJ1-1, with TRBD1 as a possible D gene (5 bases). The length of the CDR3 is 13 residues. Germline V gene data show CDR1 as MNHEY and CDR2 as SVGEGT. Trimming shortened V by 6 bases and J by 4 bases, and 12 bases separated the two germline ends. The CDR3 sequence: CASRRPGLTEAFF. In nucleotides, the CDR3 is TGTGCCAGCAGAAGACCAGGGCTCACTGAAGCTTTCTTT.

This clone was picked up a small number of times. The rearrangement joins TRBV3-1 to TRBJ1-2; D gene unclear. V was clipped by 0 bases and J by 0 bases, with 11 bases between them. The CDR3 is 16 residues long. Germline CDR1 reads LGHDT; CDR2 reads YNNKEL (reference sequence). Here the CDR3 DNA reads TGTGCCAGCAGCCAAGATGGGGTTGATGCTAACTATGGCTACACCTTC. This sequence encodes CASSQDGVDANYGYTF. Supplemented by reference TRBV3-1 and TRBJ1-2, the full variable domain reads DTAVSQTPKYLVTQMGNDKSIKCEQNLGHDTMYWYKQDSKKFLKIMFSYNNKELIINETVPNRFSPKSPDKAHLNLHINSLELGDSAVYFCASSQDGVDANYGYTFGSGTRLTVV.

In this sample, this clone turned up many times. A much larger clonotype is one base distant, so this may be a read error. The same CDR3 is also encoded by other DNA sequences in this sample. The rearrangement joins TRBV6-1 to TRBJ1-4, with TRBD1 matching over 8 bases. V lost 9 bases and J lost 6; bases outside the gene matches: 12. Per germline, CDR1 MNHNS and CDR2 SASEGT. This CDR3 has 15 amino acids. CDR3 sequence (DNA): TGTGCCAGTAGTTTCCTGACAGGGGTGGATGAAAAACTGTTTTTT. It is translated as CASSFLTGVDEKLFF.

This clone has a single count. The genes are TRBV7-8 and TRBJ1-1; TRBD1 might be the D (5 bases). The CDR3 is 17 residues long. The V gene's germline CDR1 is SGHVS and CDR2 FQNEAQ. V was clipped by 0 bases and J by 0 bases, with 14 bases between them. The DNA of the CDR3 is TGTGCCAGCAGCTTAGCCTCGGGCCGGGGCATGAACACTGAAGCTTTCTTT. Translated, it gives CASSLASGRGMNTEAFF. The full variable domain, completed using reference TRBV7-8 and TRBJ1-1, is GAGVSQSPRYKVAKRGQDVALRCDPISGHVSLFWYQQALGQGPEFLTYFQNEAQLDKSGLPSDRFFAERPEGSVSTLKIQRTQQEDSAVYLCASSLASGRGMNTEAFFGQGTRLTVV.

This clone came up many times. The rearrangement uses TRBV12-3 or TRBV12-4 and TRBJ2-5, with TRBD2 matching 8 bases. J lost 5 bases, V lost 6 bases, and 8 bases had no gene match. CDR3 length: 14 amino acids. CDR3 DNA: TGTGCCAGCAGCCCCCCGGGACTAGTTGAGACCCAGTACTTC. Amino acid sequence: CASSPPGLVETQYF.

This clone has at least ten counts. This sequence joins TRBV2 and TRBJ1-5, with no clear D. Trimming took 4 bases from V and 0 from J, leaving 7 bases between them. The CDR3 contains 14 residues. Germline-derived CDR1 and CDR2 are SNHLY and FYNNEI. Written as DNA, the CDR3 is TGTGCCAGCAGTGGGCAGATTAGCAATCAGCCCCAGCATTTT. Translating gives CASSGQISNQPQHF.